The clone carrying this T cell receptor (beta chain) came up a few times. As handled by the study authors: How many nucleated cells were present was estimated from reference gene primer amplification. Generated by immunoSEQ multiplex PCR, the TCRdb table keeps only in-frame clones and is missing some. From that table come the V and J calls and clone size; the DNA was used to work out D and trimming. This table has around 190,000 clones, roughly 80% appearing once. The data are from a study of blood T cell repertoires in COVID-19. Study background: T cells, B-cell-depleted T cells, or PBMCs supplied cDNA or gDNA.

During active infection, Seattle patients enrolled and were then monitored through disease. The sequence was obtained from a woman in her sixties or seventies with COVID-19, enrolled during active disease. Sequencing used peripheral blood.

The CDR3 DNA follows: TGTGCCAGCAGCCAGGACACAGATACGCAGTATTTT. Translation: CASSQDTDTQYF. This chain links TRBV7-9 with TRBJ2-3; D gene uncertain. Trimming took off 5 bases at V and 2 bases at J, with 5 bases between the two ends. The V gene's germline CDR1 is SEHNR and CDR2 FQNEAQ (reference sequence). The CDR3 covers 12 residues.